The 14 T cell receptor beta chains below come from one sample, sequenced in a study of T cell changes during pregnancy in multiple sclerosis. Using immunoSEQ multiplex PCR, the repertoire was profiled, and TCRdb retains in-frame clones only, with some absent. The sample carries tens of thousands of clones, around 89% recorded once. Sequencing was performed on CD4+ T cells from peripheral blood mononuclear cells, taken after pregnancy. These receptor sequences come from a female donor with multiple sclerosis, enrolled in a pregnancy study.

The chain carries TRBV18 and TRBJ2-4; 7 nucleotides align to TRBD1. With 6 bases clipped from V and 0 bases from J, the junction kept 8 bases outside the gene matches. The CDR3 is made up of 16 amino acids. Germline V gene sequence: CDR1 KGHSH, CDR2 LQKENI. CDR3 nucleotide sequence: TGTGCCAGCTCCCAGACAGGGACGATAGCCAAAAACATTCAGTACTTC. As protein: CASSQTGTIAKNIQYF.

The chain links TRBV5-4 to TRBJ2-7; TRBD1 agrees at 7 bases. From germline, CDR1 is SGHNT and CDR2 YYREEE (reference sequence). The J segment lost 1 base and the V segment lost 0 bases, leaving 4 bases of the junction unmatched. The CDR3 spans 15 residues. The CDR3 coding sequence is TGTGCCAGCAGCTTGGAGCCAGGGGGTTCCTACGAGCAGTACTTC. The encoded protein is CASSLEPGGSYEQYF.

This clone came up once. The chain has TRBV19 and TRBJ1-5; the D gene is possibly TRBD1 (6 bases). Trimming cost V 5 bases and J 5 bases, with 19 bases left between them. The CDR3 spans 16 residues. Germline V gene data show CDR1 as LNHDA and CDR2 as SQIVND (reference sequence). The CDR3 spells CASSLGHRKGDQPQHF. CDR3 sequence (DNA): TGTGCCAGTAGTCTGGGACACAGAAAAGGGGATCAGCCCCAGCATTTT.

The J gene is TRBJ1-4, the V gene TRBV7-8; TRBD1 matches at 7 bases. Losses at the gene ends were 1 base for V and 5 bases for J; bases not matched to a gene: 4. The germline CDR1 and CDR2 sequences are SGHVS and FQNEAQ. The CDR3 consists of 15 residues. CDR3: CASSLGQGGNEKLFF. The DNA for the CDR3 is TGTGCCAGCAGCTTAGGACAGGGTGGCAATGAAAAACTGTTTTTT.

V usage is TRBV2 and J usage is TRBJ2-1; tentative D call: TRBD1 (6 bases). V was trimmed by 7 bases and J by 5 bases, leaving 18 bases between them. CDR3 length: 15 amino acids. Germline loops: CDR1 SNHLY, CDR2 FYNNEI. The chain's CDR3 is CASTRLGQSDNEQFF. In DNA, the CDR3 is TGTGCCAGCACTAGACTTGGACAGAGCGACAATGAGCAGTTCTTC.

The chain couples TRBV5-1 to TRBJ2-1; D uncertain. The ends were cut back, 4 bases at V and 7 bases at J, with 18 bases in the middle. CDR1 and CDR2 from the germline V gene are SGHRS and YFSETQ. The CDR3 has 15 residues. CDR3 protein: CASSARLVGKNEQFF. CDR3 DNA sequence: TGCGCCAGCAGCGCCCGCCTGGTGGGCAAGAATGAGCAGTTCTTC.

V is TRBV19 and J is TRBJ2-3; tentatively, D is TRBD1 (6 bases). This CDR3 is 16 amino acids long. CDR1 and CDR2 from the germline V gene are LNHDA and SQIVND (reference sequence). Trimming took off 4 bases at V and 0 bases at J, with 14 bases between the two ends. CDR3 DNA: TGTGCCAGTAGTACCCTCCGGACAGCGAGCACAGATACGCAGTATTTT. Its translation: CASSTLRTASTDTQYF.

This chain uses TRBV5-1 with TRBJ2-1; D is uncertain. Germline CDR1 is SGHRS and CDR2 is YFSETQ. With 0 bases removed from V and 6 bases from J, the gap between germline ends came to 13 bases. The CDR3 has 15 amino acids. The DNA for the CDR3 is TGCGCCAGCAGCTTGGAAGAGGCGTTACTCAATGAGCAGTTCTTC. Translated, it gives CASSLEEALLNEQFF.

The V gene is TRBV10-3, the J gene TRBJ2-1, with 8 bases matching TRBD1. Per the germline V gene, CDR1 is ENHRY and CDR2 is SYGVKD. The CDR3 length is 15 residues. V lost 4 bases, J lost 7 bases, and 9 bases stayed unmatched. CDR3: CAISGRQGAGNEQFF. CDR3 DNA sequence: TGTGCCATCAGTGGGCGGCAGGGGGCAGGGAATGAGCAGTTCTTC.

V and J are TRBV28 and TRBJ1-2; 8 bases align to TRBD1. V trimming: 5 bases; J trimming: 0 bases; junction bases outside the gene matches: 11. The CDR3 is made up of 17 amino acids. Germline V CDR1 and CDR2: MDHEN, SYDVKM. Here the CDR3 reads CASSPNPGGRANYGYTF. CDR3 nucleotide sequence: TGTGCCAGCAGTCCCAACCCAGGGGGCAGAGCTAACTATGGCTACACCTTC.

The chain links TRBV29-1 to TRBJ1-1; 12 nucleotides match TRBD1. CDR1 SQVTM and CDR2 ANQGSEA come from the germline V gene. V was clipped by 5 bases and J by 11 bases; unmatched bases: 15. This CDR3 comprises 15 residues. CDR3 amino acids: CSVHYPGQGAQRAFF. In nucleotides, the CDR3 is TGCAGCGTTCACTATCCGGGACAGGGGGCTCAGCGGGCTTTCTTT. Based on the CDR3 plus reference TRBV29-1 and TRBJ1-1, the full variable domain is SAVISQKPSRDICQRGTSLTIQCQVDSQVTMMFWYRQQPGQSLTLIATANQGSEATYESGFVIDKFPISRPNLTFSTLTVSNMSPEDSSIYLCSVHYPGQGAQRAFFGQGTRLTVV.

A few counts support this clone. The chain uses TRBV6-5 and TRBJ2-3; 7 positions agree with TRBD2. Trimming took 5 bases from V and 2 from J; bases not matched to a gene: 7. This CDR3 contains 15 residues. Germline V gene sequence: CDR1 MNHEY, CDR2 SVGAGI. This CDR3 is CASSPWGGITDTQYF. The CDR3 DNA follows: TGTGCCAGCAGTCCCTGGGGGGGAATCACAGATACGCAGTATTTT.

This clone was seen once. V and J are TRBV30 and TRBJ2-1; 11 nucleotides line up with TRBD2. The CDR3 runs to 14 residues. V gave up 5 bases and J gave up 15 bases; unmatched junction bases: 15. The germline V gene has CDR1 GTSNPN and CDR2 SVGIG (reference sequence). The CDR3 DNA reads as TGTGCCTGGCGTCCGGGCCTAGCGGGAGGAGGGGGGTTCTTC. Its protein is CAWRPGLAGGGGFF. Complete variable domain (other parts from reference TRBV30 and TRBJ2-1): SQTIHQWPATLVQPVGSPLSLECTVEGTSNPNLYWYRQAAGRGLQLLFYSVGIGQISSEVPQNLSASRPQDRQFILSSKKLLLSDSGFYLCAWRPGLAGGGGFFGPGTRLTVL.

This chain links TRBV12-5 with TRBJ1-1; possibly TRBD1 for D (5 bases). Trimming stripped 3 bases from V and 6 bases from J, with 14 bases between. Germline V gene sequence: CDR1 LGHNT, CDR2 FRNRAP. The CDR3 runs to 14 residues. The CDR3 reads CASGLDSSRAEAFF. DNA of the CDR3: TGTGCTAGTGGTTTAGACAGCTCAAGGGCTGAAGCTTTCTTT.